One sample yielded the 28 T cell receptor beta chains listed below, sequenced in a study of cytomegalovirus exposure and HLA in healthy donors. 60 Vbeta and 13 Jbeta primers were used in PCR. Repertoires were generated with immunoSEQ multiplex PCR, while TCRdb's copy carries only in-frame clones and drops some. The sample lists 40,000 to 55,000 clones, roughly 73% occurring once. Sequencing input: PBMCs. The receptors derive from a woman in her 40s in good health and CMV-seropositive.

The genes are TRBV5-4 and TRBJ2-2; a possible D gene is TRBD2 (5 bases). Germline V gives CDR1 SGHNT, CDR2 YYREEE (reference sequence). There are 13 residues in the CDR3. V dropped 5 bases and J dropped 6 bases, with 11 bases sitting between them. The DNA for the CDR3 is TGTGCCAGCAGGCCTCTTAGCGCCGGGGAGCTGTTTTTT. Amino acid sequence: CASRPLSAGELFF.

This chain connects TRBV7-9 to TRBJ1-5; no firm D call. The CDR3 is 14 amino acids. Trimming pared 1 base from V and 7 bases from J, leaving 11 bases between. CDR1 SEHNR and CDR2 FQNEAQ come from the germline V gene (reference sequence). The CDR3 region has the DNA TGTGCCAGCAGCTTAGATGTCGGGAAGCAGCCCCAGCATTTT. As protein: CASSLDVGKQPQHF.

A few counts support this clone. V usage is TRBV5-1 and J usage is TRBJ2-7; 7 positions agree with TRBD2. The CDR3 totals 14 residues. V was clipped by 5 bases and J by 4 bases; unmatched bases: 9. Germline CDR1 is SGHRS and CDR2 is YFSETQ. The CDR3 nucleotides are TGCGCCAGCAGTGGCGCGGGGGTCGCATACGAGCAGTACTTC. Translating gives CASSGAGVAYEQYF.

CDR3 in DNA: TGTGCCAGCAGCGCGAGACTGAGCACAGATACGCAGTATTTT. Protein: CASSARLSTDTQYF. The rearrangement links TRBV9 to TRBJ2-3; D remains ambiguous. Trimming removed 3 bases at V and 0 bases at J, with 8 bases between. The CDR3 runs to 14 residues. Germline-derived CDR1 and CDR2 are SGDLS and YYNGEE.

The chain links TRBV15 to TRBJ1-2, with D possibly being TRBD1 (6 bases). In germline, CDR1 is LNHNV, CDR2 YYDKDF (reference sequence). This CDR3 is 16 amino acids long. V lost 2 bases to trimming and J lost 4 bases, with 17 bases between them. This CDR3 reads CATSRPAGAGSYGYTF. The CDR3, as DNA: TGTGCCACCAGCAGACCAGCGGGGGCTGGGAGCTATGGCTACACCTTC.

This sequence joins TRBV9 and TRBJ2-1; 7 bases are shared with TRBD2. V shed 4 bases and J 1 base; nucleotides not matched to a gene: 11. Germline CDR1 is SGDLS and CDR2 is YYNGEE. The CDR3 covers 17 residues. The CDR3 bases are TGTGCCAGCAGCATGCCAAGCGCGGGGGAATCCTACAATGAGCAGTTCTTC. This translates into CASSMPSAGESYNEQFF.

V and J are TRBV7-8 and TRBJ2-6; D remains unclear. The CDR3 is made up of 15 amino acids. The germline V gene has CDR1 SGHVS and CDR2 FQNEAQ. V lost 1 base and J lost 0, with 4 bases in between. The CDR3 DNA reads TGTGCCAGCAGCTTAGGGAGCTCTGGGGCCAACGTCCTGACTTTC. Protein product: CASSLGSSGANVLTF.

The V and J genes are TRBV7-2 and TRBJ2-5, with TRBD2 identical over 8 bases. The CDR3 is 16 residues long. V lost 1 base to trimming and J lost 1 base; unmatched junction nucleotides: 5. Germline V gene sequence: CDR1 SGHTA, CDR2 FQGNSA. The CDR3 loop reads CASSLVERGLQETQYF. CDR3 in DNA: TGTGCCAGCAGCTTAGTGGAGCGGGGGCTCCAAGAGACCCAGTACTTC. Together with reference TRBV7-2 and TRBJ2-5, the CDR3 gives the full variable domain: GAGVSQSPSNKVTEKGKDVELRCDPISGHTALYWYRQSLGQGLEFLIYFQGNSAPDKSGLPSDRFSAERTGGSVSTLTIQRTQQEDSAVYLCASSLVERGLQETQYFGPGTRLLVL.

The CDR3 reads CASSYTTGAQAQHF. In DNA, the CDR3 is TGTGCCAGCAGTTACACAACAGGGGCCCAAGCCCAGCATTTT. V is TRBV6-5 and J is TRBJ1-5; TRBD1 aligns across 7 bases. V lost 2 bases to trimming and J lost 11 bases; unmatched junction nucleotides: 9. The CDR3 loop spans 14 amino acids. Germline V CDR1 and CDR2: MNHEY, SVGAGI.

This clone was counted between two and nine times. V gene TRBV6-5 combines with J gene TRBJ1-2; D is possibly TRBD1 (5 bases). Germline V lookup: CDR1 MNHEY, CDR2 SVGAGI. This CDR3 is 13 amino acids long. V was trimmed by 6 bases and J by 4 bases, leaving 12 bases between them. The CDR3 nucleotides are TGTGCCAGCAGCAACGGGGGTCTCTATGGCTACACCTTC. Amino acid sequence: CASSNGGLYGYTF.

This chain connects TRBV9 to TRBJ1-1, with D tentatively TRBD1 (5 bases). The CDR3 has 13 residues. CDR1 is SGDLS, CDR2 YYNGEE, per germline. Trimming took off 2 bases at V and 3 bases at J, with 8 bases between the two ends. The CDR3 here is CASSVGGDTEAFF. CDR3 nucleotides: TGTGCCAGCAGCGTGGGAGGGGACACTGAAGCTTTCTTT. The complete variable domain, with remaining parts taken from reference TRBV9 and TRBJ1-1, reads DSGVTQTPKHLITATGQRVTLRCSPRSGDLSVYWYQQSLDQGLQFLIQYYNGEERAKGNILERFSAQQFPDLHSELNLSSLELGDSALYFCASSVGGDTEAFFGQGTRLTVV.

Here the CDR3 DNA reads TGTGCCTGGAACTCCGGGGGTAATCAGCCCCAGCATTTT. Its protein product is CAWNSGGNQPQHF. The J gene is TRBJ1-5, the V gene TRBV30, with a tentative D call TRBD1 (5 bases). The CDR3 has 13 amino acids. Germline CDR1 is GTSNPN and CDR2 is SVGIG (reference sequence). Trimming took off 4 bases at V and 4 bases at J, with 11 bases between the two ends. Full variable domain (rest looked up from reference TRBV30 and TRBJ1-5): SQTIHQWPATLVQPVGSPLSLECTVEGTSNPNLYWYRQAAGRGLQLLFYSVGIGQISSEVPQNLSASRPQDRQFILSSKKLLLSDSGFYLCAWNSGGNQPQHFGDGTRLSIL.

The chain carries TRBV15 and TRBJ2-3; 10 bases fit TRBD1. Losses at the gene ends were 4 bases for V and 6 bases for J; bases not matched to a gene: 4. The CDR3 sequence is 14 residues long. Germline CDR1 and CDR2: LNHNV and YYDKDF (reference sequence). The CDR3: CATSIGQGEDTQYF. CDR3 nucleotides: TGTGCCACCAGCATAGGACAGGGGGAGGATACGCAGTATTTT.

This chain links TRBV15 with TRBJ2-7, with 7 bases that match TRBD1. V dropped 4 bases and J dropped 6; count of bases not matched to a gene: 6. The CDR3 sequence is 13 residues long. Germline V lookup: CDR1 LNHNV, CDR2 YYDKDF (reference sequence). For the CDR3, the DNA is TGTGCCACCAGCATATCGACAGGGCGCGAGCAGTACTTC. Protein product: CATSISTGREQYF. Together with reference TRBV15 and TRBJ2-7, the CDR3 gives the full variable domain: DAMVIQNPRYQVTQFGKPVTLSCSQTLNHNVMYWYQQKSSQAPKLLFHYYDKDFNNEADTPDNFQSRRPNTSFCFLDIRSPGLGDTAMYLCATSISTGREQYFGPGTRLTVT.

CDR3 sequence: CASSLSAGNQETQYF. The CDR3 DNA reads as TGCGCCAGCAGCTTGTCGGCAGGAAACCAAGAGACCCAGTACTTC. This chain links TRBV5-1 with TRBJ2-5; D gene ambiguous. The V gene's germline CDR1 is SGHRS and CDR2 YFSETQ. The CDR3 covers 15 residues. The V end was cut by 1 base, the J end by 0 bases, with 10 bases between.

The genes are TRBV7-2 and TRBJ1-6, with 9 positions matching TRBD1. Germline V CDR1 and CDR2: SGHTA, FQGNSA. The CDR3 is 16 residues long. V was pared by 6 bases and J by 7 bases, with 10 bases of the junction left unmatched. CDR3 in DNA: TGTGCCAGCAGTGCAGGGCAGGGACAGGGCAATTCACCCCTCCACTTT. It yields the protein CASSAGQGQGNSPLHF.

The V and J genes are TRBV10-1 and TRBJ1-6; D possibly corresponds to TRBD1 (5 bases). The V end lost 4 bases, the J end lost 7 bases, and 11 bases lay between the germline ends. This CDR3 has 14 amino acids. CDR1 is WNHNN and CDR2 is SYGVQD in the germline V gene (reference sequence). The CDR3 sequence is CASSVAGNNSPLHF. CDR3 nucleotide sequence: TGCGCCAGCAGTGTAGCAGGGAACAATTCACCCCTCCACTTT.

The rearrangement joins TRBV27 to TRBJ2-1; 10 positions agree with TRBD2. CDR3 length equals 14 residues. The V gene's germline CDR1 is MNHEY and CDR2 SMNVEV (reference sequence). The V gene end was trimmed by 7 bases and the J gene end by 10 bases; junction bases not matched to a gene: 10. The CDR3 DNA reads as TGTGCCAGCAATAGCGGGGGGTCCAGGGGAGAGCAGTTCTTC. Amino acid sequence: CASNSGGSRGEQFF.

J is TRBJ2-7 and V is TRBV5-1, with D unresolved. The CDR3 extends over 13 amino acids. Per the germline V gene, CDR1 is SGHRS and CDR2 is YFSETQ. Deletions cut 0 bases from V and 2 bases from J, with 6 bases between. The CDR3 loop reads CASSLDGTYEQYF. The CDR3 DNA follows: TGCGCCAGCAGCTTGGACGGTACCTACGAGCAGTACTTC.

The V and J genes are TRBV7-7 and TRBJ2-4; possible D gene TRBD2, 6 bases. CDR3 length: 16 amino acids. The germline CDR1 and CDR2 sequences are SSHAT and FNYEAQ (reference sequence). Trimming cost V 1 base and J 1 base, with 11 bases left between them. The CDR3 sequence is CASSLGQGLAKNIQYF. DNA for the CDR3: TGTGCCAGCAGCTTAGGGCAGGGACTCGCCAAAAACATTCAGTACTTC. Variable domain in full (rest from reference TRBV7-7 and TRBJ2-4): GAGVSQSPRYKVTKRGQDVTLRCDPISSHATLYWYQQALGQGPEFLTYFNYEAQPDKSGLPSDRFSAERPEGSISTLTIQRTEQRDSAMYRCASSLGQGLAKNIQYFGAGTRLSVL.

The rearrangement joins TRBV7-9 to TRBJ1-1; 8 nucleotides line up with TRBD1. CDR1 is SEHNR and CDR2 is FQNEAQ in the germline V gene (reference sequence). CDR3 size: 17 residues. Losses at the gene ends were 5 bases for V and 3 bases for J; bases not matched to a gene: 14. CDR3: CASSPGGRTGKDTEAFF. The CDR3 DNA follows: TGTGCCAGCAGCCCTGGGGGGCGGACAGGGAAAGACACTGAAGCTTTCTTT.

The chain uses TRBV5-4 and TRBJ1-5, with 10 bases aligning to TRBD1. Trimming cost V 4 bases and J 3 bases; bases outside gene matches: 4. This CDR3 has 15 residues. Germline assignment: CDR1 SGHNT and CDR2 YYREEE (reference sequence). CDR3: CASSPDRGNNQPQHF. The CDR3 region has the DNA TGTGCCAGCAGCCCGGACAGGGGGAACAATCAGCCCCAGCATTTT.

The rearrangement joins TRBV15 to TRBJ2-7; D is unresolved. Germline values: CDR1 LNHNV, CDR2 YYDKDF (reference sequence). The CDR3 covers 14 residues. The V and J ends lost 5 bases and 2 bases respectively, with 13 bases between them. The CDR3 region has the DNA TGTGCCACCAGCCCATCCGTCGGTCCCTACGAGCAGTACTTC. Translated, it gives CATSPSVGPYEQYF.

The chain couples TRBV27 to TRBJ1-4; the D gene is possibly TRBD1 (5 bases). Trimming pared 5 bases from V and 1 base from J, leaving 8 bases between. This CDR3 is built from 14 residues. Germline CDR1 MNHEY, CDR2 SMNVEV (reference sequence). The CDR3 loop is CASSLGGTNEKLFF. The CDR3 DNA reads TGTGCCAGCAGTCTGGGGGGAACTAATGAAAAACTGTTTTTT.

The chain uses TRBV18 and TRBJ1-1, with D possibly matching TRBD1 (5 bases). Germline CDR1 is KGHSH and CDR2 is LQKENI. The CDR3 contains 14 residues. The V and J ends lost 1 base and 2 bases respectively, with 8 bases between them. CDR3 sequence reads: CASSPQGINTEAFF. In DNA, the CDR3 is TGTGCCAGCTCACCACAGGGGATAAACACTGAAGCTTTCTTT.

The V call is TRBV14, the J call TRBJ1-6; 9 bases fit TRBD1. Per the germline V gene, CDR1 is SGHDN and CDR2 is FVKESK. The CDR3 consists of 18 residues. V lost 4 bases, J lost 1 base, and 8 bases stayed unmatched. The CDR3 DNA is TGTGCCAGCAGCCTGCGGACAGGGGTGGGGTCCTATAATTCACCCCTCCACTTT. The encoded protein is CASSLRTGVGSYNSPLHF.

The chain recombines TRBV5-1 with TRBJ1-1, with a weak D call TRBD1 (6 bases). Trimming left V 0 bases short and J 1 base short, with 7 bases between. CDR1 SGHRS and CDR2 YFSETQ come from the germline V gene. The CDR3 spans 14 residues. This chain's CDR3 is CASSLGTANTEAFF. The CDR3 DNA is TGCGCCAGCAGCTTGGGGACAGCGAACACTGAAGCTTTCTTT.

This clone has just one count. This chain links TRBV27 with TRBJ1-2; D is ambiguous. CDR3 length: 13 amino acids. The V end was cut by 0 bases, the J end by 7 bases, with 9 bases between. Germline V CDR1 and CDR2: MNHEY, SMNVEV (reference sequence). CDR3 sequence: CASSLSGRFGYTF. The CDR3 DNA is TGTGCCAGCAGTTTATCCGGTCGGTTTGGCTACACCTTC.